This T cell receptor beta chain was obtained from a study of circulating CD8 cells and anti-PD-1 response in melanoma. Points from the study as a whole: Experiments were generally run without replicates.

The QIAseq Immune Repertoire TCR panel built the libraries from roughly 15 ng of total RNA. Each CDR3 protein gets one entry after TCRdb re-called the reads with MiXCR. The data show 450 to 700 distinct CDR3 sequences, over 8% seen once. CDR1 and CDR2 from the germline V gene are MGHDK and SYGVNS. Trimming removed 8 bases from V and 3 bases from J, with 17 bases in between. The CDR3 spans 14 residues. From live CD3+CD8+TCRalphabeta+ cells, four PD-1 and/or TIGIT subsets were sorted. As to this clonotype: Its specificity is not known.

Here the sequenced sample was CD8+ T cells from PBMCs, taken at baseline or after one month of anti-PD-1 therapy (not recorded which). The gene calls are TRBV25-1 and TRBJ2-7; perhaps D is TRBD1 or TRBD2 (6 bases each). This receptor was identified in a human donor with melanoma. The CDR3 loop reads CASSPEGGIYEQYF. CDR3 sequence (DNA): TGTGCCAGCTCGCCGGAGGGGGGCATCTACGAGCAGTACTTC.